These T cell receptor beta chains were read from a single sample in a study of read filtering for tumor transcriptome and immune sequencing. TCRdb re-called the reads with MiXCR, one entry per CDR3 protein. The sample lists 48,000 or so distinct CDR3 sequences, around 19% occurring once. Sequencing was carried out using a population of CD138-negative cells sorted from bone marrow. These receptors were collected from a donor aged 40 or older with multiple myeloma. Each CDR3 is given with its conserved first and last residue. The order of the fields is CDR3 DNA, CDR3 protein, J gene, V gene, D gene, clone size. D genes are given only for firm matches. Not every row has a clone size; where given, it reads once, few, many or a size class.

DNA: TGTGCCAGCAGCTTAGTATCCGGGACCGGGGAGCTGTTTTTT; CDR3: CASSLVSGTGELFF; J: TRBJ2-2; V: TRBV7-9; D: .; size: many
DNA: TGTGCAAGCAGTTTATCTCGAGGCGCCGAGGCCAACGTCCTGACTTTC; CDR3: CASSLSRGAEANVLTF; J: TRBJ2-6; V: TRBV27; D: .; size: .
DNA: TGTGCCAGCAGCAACACCGGGACTGTCACAGATACGCAGTATTTT; CDR3: CASSNTGTVTDTQYF; J: TRBJ2-3; V: TRBV5-4; D: .; size: many
DNA: TGTGCCAGCAGCTCGTGGGGAGATGCCGGGGAGCTGTTTTTT; CDR3: CASSSWGDAGELFF; J: TRBJ2-2; V: TRBV11-3; D: .; size: many
DNA: TGCAGCGTTCCGGACGGCAGCAATCAGCCCCAGCATTTT; CDR3: CSVPDGSNQPQHF; J: TRBJ1-5; V: TRBV29-1; D: .; size: .
DNA: TGTGCCAGCAGTTACCGGGACAGGGACACTGAAGCTTTCTTT; CDR3: CASSYRDRDTEAFF; J: TRBJ1-1; V: TRBV12-3/TRBV12-4; D: TRBD1; size: many
DNA: TGTGCCAGCAGCTTAGCGCCTGGCTCCTACGAGCAGTACTTC; CDR3: CASSLAPGSYEQYF; J: TRBJ2-7; V: TRBV7-2; D: .; size: many
DNA: TGTGCCAGCTCACCATTGACAGCGAGGGACACTGAAGCTTTCTTT; CDR3: CASSPLTARDTEAFF; J: TRBJ1-1; V: TRBV18; D: .; size: few
DNA: TGTGCCTGGAGCCCAGGACAGGGGGCTTTCACTGAAGCTTTCTTT; CDR3: CAWSPGQGAFTEAFF; J: TRBJ1-1; V: TRBV30; D: TRBD1; size: many
DNA: TGTGCCAGCAGCAAAGACAGGGCCGATGAGCAGTTCTTC; CDR3: CASSKDRADEQFF; J: TRBJ2-1; V: TRBV7-9; D: TRBD1; size: many
DNA: TGTGCCAGCAGCCGGGCTAGCGGTGAGCAGTTCTTC; CDR3: CASSRASGEQFF; J: TRBJ2-1; V: TRBV3-1; D: TRBD2; size: many
DNA: TGTGCCAGCAGCCGAGTGAACACCGGGGAGCTGTTTTTT; CDR3: CASSRVNTGELFF; J: TRBJ2-2; V: TRBV7-3; D: .; size: many
DNA: TGCGCCAGCAGCTTTCTCTTAGTGGGACAGGGGAACTACGAGCAGTACTTC; CDR3: CASSFLLVGQGNYEQYF; J: TRBJ2-7; V: TRBV5-1; D: TRBD1; size: many
DNA: TGTGCCAGCAGCTGGGACTTTACCTCCTACAATGAGCAGTTCTTC; CDR3: CASSWDFTSYNEQFF; J: TRBJ2-1; V: TRBV5-4; D: .; size: few
DNA: TGTGCCAGTAGTACCCTAAGGACAGGGCGAAACTATGGCTACACCTTC; CDR3: CASSTLRTGRNYGYTF; J: TRBJ1-2; V: TRBV19; D: TRBD1; size: few
DNA: TGTGCCAGCAGAGCCCGGACCGGTGGCAATTCACCCCTCCACTTT; CDR3: CASRARTGGNSPLHF; J: TRBJ1-6; V: TRBV7-2; D: .; size: many
DNA: TGCAGTGCTGCTGGGGACAAAAGTGGGGTTCTTGCGGATGAAAAACTGTTTTTT; CDR3: CSAAGDKSGVLADEKLFF; J: TRBJ1-4; V: TRBV20-1; D: .; size: many
DNA: TGTGCCAGCAGTTACTCGAACTTCTTTGGCTACACCTTC; CDR3: CASSYSNFFGYTF; J: TRBJ1-2; V: TRBV6-2/TRBV6-3; D: .; size: many
DNA: TGTGCCAGCAGACCGGGGGCTAGCGGAGCCTTCACAGATACGCAGTATTTT; CDR3: CASRPGASGAFTDTQYF; J: TRBJ2-3; V: TRBV4-1; D: .; size: large
DNA: TGCAGCGTCCTCGGGCTAGCGGGGTTAGAAGAGACCCAGTACTTC; CDR3: CSVLGLAGLEETQYF; J: TRBJ2-5; V: TRBV29-1; D: TRBD2; size: many
DNA: TGTGCCAGCTCCCGAGGGACTGGGGAGACCCAGTACTTC; CDR3: CASSRGTGETQYF; J: TRBJ2-5; V: TRBV25-1; D: .; size: many
DNA: TGTGCCAGCAGCTCCACTAGCGGGAGGGAAGGGAATGAGCAGTTCTTC; CDR3: CASSSTSGREGNEQFF; J: TRBJ2-1; V: TRBV7-2; D: TRBD2; size: few
DNA: TGCGCCAGCAGCTTGGTGGGCTTAAAGAGCTCCTACGAGCAGTACTTC; CDR3: CASSLVGLKSSYEQYF; J: TRBJ2-7; V: TRBV5-1; D: .; size: many
DNA: TGCGCCAGCAGTGATACAGCGGGTAGCAATCAGCCCCAGCATTTT; CDR3: CASSDTAGSNQPQHF; J: TRBJ1-5; V: TRBV10-2; D: .; size: few
DNA: TGTGCCAGCACCTCGGAGCTGGCAGATACGCAGTATTTT; CDR3: CASTSELADTQYF; J: TRBJ2-3; V: TRBV2; D: .; size: many
DNA: TGTGCCAGCAGTTATGCAGGGGGCCCCTACGAGCAGTACTTC; CDR3: CASSYAGGPYEQYF; J: TRBJ2-7; V: TRBV7-2; D: TRBD1; size: many
DNA: TGCAGTGCGCAAACCAGCCTACAGGGGCCCCAGTACTTC; CDR3: CSAQTSLQGPQYF; J: TRBJ2-4; V: TRBV20-1; D: TRBD1; size: many
DNA: TGTGCCAGCAGCTTGGTTTCATCTGCGGGAAGAGATACGCAGTATTTT; CDR3: CASSLVSSAGRDTQYF; J: TRBJ2-3; V: TRBV5-6; D: .; size: many
DNA: TGTGCCAGCAGCTTGACAGGGGGAGATCGCTACACCTTC; CDR3: CASSLTGGDRYTF; J: TRBJ1-2; V: TRBV7-2; D: TRBD1; size: few
DNA: TGTGCCAGCAGCTTGACTAGCCTGAACACCGGGGAGCTGTTTTTT; CDR3: CASSLTSLNTGELFF; J: TRBJ2-2; V: TRBV5-5; D: .; size: many
DNA: TGCGCCAGCAGCAGGACTAGCGGGACCCTCAATGAGCAGTTCTTC; CDR3: CASSRTSGTLNEQFF; J: TRBJ2-1; V: TRBV5-1; D: TRBD2; size: many
DNA: TGCAGCGTTGAATATAGATCCGAAGCTTTCTTT; CDR3: CSVEYRSEAFF; J: TRBJ1-1; V: TRBV29-1; D: .; size: many
DNA: TGTGCCAGCAGTTACAACGCCTACGAGCAGTACTTC; CDR3: CASSYNAYEQYF; J: TRBJ2-7; V: TRBV6-5; D: .; size: many
DNA: TGCGCCAGCAGCCTTACAGGTATCTCCTACAATGAGCAGTTCTTC; CDR3: CASSLTGISYNEQFF; J: TRBJ2-1; V: TRBV5-1; D: .; size: many
DNA: TGTGCCAGCAGCTCGACGAACACTGAAGCTTTCTTT; CDR3: CASSSTNTEAFF; J: TRBJ1-1; V: TRBV7-9; D: .; size: .
DNA: TGTGCCAGCAGCTTGAAGTCCAGCGGGACCCAAGAGACCCAGTACTTC; CDR3: CASSLKSSGTQETQYF; J: TRBJ2-5; V: TRBV5-6; D: TRBD2; size: many
DNA: TGTGCCAGCTCACTCCCGAGCGGGGAGCTGTTTTTT; CDR3: CASSLPSGELFF; J: TRBJ2-2; V: TRBV18; D: .; size: medium-sized
DNA: TGTGCCAGCAGCAAGACAGCATACAATGAGCAGTTCTTC; CDR3: CASSKTAYNEQFF; J: TRBJ2-1; V: TRBV6-2/TRBV6-3; D: .; size: many
DNA: TGTGCTAGTGGGCCTTCCAGGACGTACTCCTACGAGCAGTACTTC; CDR3: CASGPSRTYSYEQYF; J: TRBJ2-7; V: TRBV12-5; D: .; size: many
DNA: TGTGCCAGCAGCAAAACCCAGGGTCCCTACAATGAGCAGTTCTTC; CDR3: CASSKTQGPYNEQFF; J: TRBJ2-1; V: TRBV11-2; D: .; size: many
DNA: TGTGCCAGTAGTTGGGACCCAGCAACTAATGAAAAACTGTTTTTT; CDR3: CASSWDPATNEKLFF; J: TRBJ1-4; V: TRBV19; D: .; size: many
DNA: TGTGCCAGCAGCTCCAGGGAAGTGCGACAAGAGACCCAGTACTTC; CDR3: CASSSREVRQETQYF; J: TRBJ2-5; V: TRBV12-3/TRBV12-4; D: .; size: many
DNA: TGTGCCAGCAGTCTCAGACCAGCGGGAGAAGGAGAGCAGTTCTTC; CDR3: CASSLRPAGEGEQFF; J: TRBJ2-1; V: TRBV27; D: TRBD2; size: many
DNA: TGTGCCAGCAGCTCCAGGGGGGCTGAGCAGTTCTTC; CDR3: CASSSRGAEQFF; J: TRBJ2-1; V: TRBV7-9; D: .; size: few
DNA: TGCGCCAGCAGCTTGACGGATGAGCAGTTCTTC; CDR3: CASSLTDEQFF; J: TRBJ2-1; V: TRBV5-1; D: .; size: many